Shown below are 9 T cell receptor beta chains from a single sample sequenced in a study of OX40 agonist ivuxolimab in advanced cancers. The data were produced by immunoSEQ multiplex PCR, yet TCRdb's version contains in-frame clones alone and is incomplete. The table has some 100,000 clones, about 91% seen once. Sequenced here: CD4+ or CD8+ T cells sorted from blood, sampled in a trial of the OX40 agonist ivuxolimab. The receptors stem from an adult with an advanced solid tumor such as melanoma, head and neck, liver or kidney cancer.

The chain links TRBV29-1 to TRBJ1-1, with TRBD1 matching over 9 bases. The CDR3 contains 13 residues. V lost 7 bases, J lost 0 bases, and 3 bases stayed unmatched. Germline-derived CDR1 and CDR2 are SQVTM and ANQGSEA. DNA of the CDR3: TGCAGCGGTGGACAGGGGATGAACACTGAAGCTTTCTTT. Encoded protein: CSGGQGMNTEAFF.

Turning to this clone: At the DNA level, this CDR3 is encoded by other sequences in the same sample as well. The V and J genes are TRBV19 and TRBJ2-7; TRBD1 or TRBD2 may be the D gene (5 bases each). Germline V CDR1 and CDR2: LNHDA, SQIVND (reference sequence). V was shortened by 3 bases and J by 2 bases, with 8 bases between the two germline ends. The CDR3 covers 13 residues. CDR3 loop: CASSMWGPYEQYF. The CDR3 nucleotides read TGTGCCAGTAGTATGTGGGGACCCTACGAGCAGTACTTC.

The genes are TRBV7-9 and TRBJ1-1; 9 nucleotides align to TRBD1. V trimming: 5 bases; J trimming: 1 base; junction bases outside the gene matches: 2. The CDR3 loop spans 14 amino acids. Germline CDR1 is SEHNR and CDR2 is FQNEAQ (reference sequence). The CDR3 nucleotides are TGTGCCAGCAGCGAGGACAGGGGGAACACTGAAGCTTTCTTT. Translated: CASSEDRGNTEAFF.

This clone was detected only a few times. The chain employs TRBV11-3 and TRBJ2-2; D remains ambiguous. The germline V and J ends were trimmed by 5 bases and 3 bases, with 13 bases remaining between them. Looked up from germline, CDR1 is SGHNT and CDR2 is YENEEA. There are 15 residues in the CDR3. DNA of the CDR3: TGTGCCAGCAGCCGAGACTTAGGCGACACCGGGGAGCTGTTTTTT. It specifies CASSRDLGDTGELFF.

To note about this clone: Different DNA sequences within this sample yield the same CDR3. The V call is TRBV6-5, the J call TRBJ2-5; 10 bases fit TRBD1. Germline CDR1 MNHEY, CDR2 SVGAGI. Trimming at V came to 5 bases and at J to 4 bases, leaving 4 bases not matched to a gene. The CDR3 contains 14 residues. DNA of the CDR3: TGTGCCAGCAGTCCGACAGGGGGCGCAGAGACCCAGTACTTC. Translation: CASSPTGGAETQYF.

V is TRBV5-1 and J is TRBJ1-2; 10 bases align to TRBD1. Looked up from germline, CDR1 is SGHRS and CDR2 is YFSETQ. This CDR3 is built from 16 residues. The trim removed 1 base at V and 4 bases at J, leaving 7 bases unmatched. The CDR3 DNA follows: TGCGCCAGCAGCTTGTCCACGACAGGGGGCGGCTATGGCTACACCTTC. Translation gives CASSLSTTGGGYGYTF.

The chain employs TRBV29-1 and TRBJ2-7; no definite D call. This CDR3 is 11 amino acids long. Trimming pared 4 bases from V and 3 bases from J, leaving 7 bases between. CDR1 is SQVTM, CDR2 ANQGSEA, per germline. CDR3: CSVAQLYEQYF. DNA for the CDR3: TGCAGCGTTGCACAGCTCTACGAGCAGTACTTC.

The chain is built from TRBV7-9 and TRBJ2-1; tentative D call: TRBD1 (5 bases). Germline V gene sequence: CDR1 SEHNR, CDR2 FQNEAQ (reference sequence). The CDR3 has 15 residues. The ends were cut back, 1 base at V and 0 bases at J, with 7 bases in the middle. CDR3 amino acids: CASSLDRSSYNEQFF. Written as DNA, the CDR3 is TGTGCCAGCAGCTTAGACAGGAGCTCCTACAATGAGCAGTTCTTC.

The chain combines TRBV7-9 with TRBJ2-1; D gene uncertain. The CDR3 extends over 15 amino acids. V was cut by 5 bases and J by 3 bases, with 14 bases left in between. The germline V gene has CDR1 SEHNR and CDR2 FQNEAQ (reference sequence). The CDR3 loop is CASSRDTTDYNEQFF. The DNA for the CDR3 is TGTGCCAGCAGCCGTGACACTACAGACTACAATGAGCAGTTCTTC.